This T cell receptor beta chain was identified in a study of monozygotic twins with inflammatory bowel disease. The study's findings and limits: A single strong clonotype or signal linked to IBD was not supported. Whereas healthy co-twins had higher TCRbeta diversity (inverse Simpson), IBD patients had lower diversity.

Germline V gene sequence: CDR1 DFQATT, CDR2 SNEGSKA (reference sequence). The length of the CDR3 is 12 residues. Points on this clonotype: Its antigen remains unidentified.

UMIs bearing a 6-nucleotide sample barcode were added through template switching. With the 5' RACE reads reprocessed, TCRdb shows one record per CDR3 protein and no DNA. Its listing shows around 220,000 distinct CDR3 sequences. The J gene is TRBJ2-7, the V gene TRBV20-1; without DNA, the TCRdb call of TRBD2 cannot be checked. Sequenced: blood. This TCR derives from a human donor with ulcerative colitis or Crohn's disease, or a healthy co-twin of an affected twin (not recorded which). The CDR3 reads CSARTSGGEQYF.